What follows are 11 T cell receptor beta chains derived from one specimen sequenced in a study of OX40 agonist ivuxolimab in advanced cancers. The table came from immunoSEQ multiplex PCR; TCRdb's copy has only in-frame clones and leaves some out. The sample contains around 20,000 clones, 70% to 80% of which appear only once. The sample was CD4+ or CD8+ T cells sorted from blood, taken in a trial of the OX40 agonist ivuxolimab. Receptors originate from an adult with an advanced solid tumor such as melanoma, head and neck, liver or kidney cancer.

This sequence joins TRBV7-9 and TRBJ1-2; 8 nucleotides match TRBD1. The germline V gene has CDR1 SEHNR and CDR2 FQNEAQ (reference sequence). The CDR3 extends over 15 amino acids. Germline trimming cut 2 bases from V and 1 base from J; bases unmatched to any gene: 3. CDR3 loop: CASSLQGANNYGYTF. DNA for the CDR3: TGTGCCAGCAGCTTACAGGGGGCGAATAACTATGGCTACACCTTC.

The V gene is TRBV19, the J gene TRBJ2-1; D is unresolved. V gave up 4 bases and J gave up 3 bases, with 10 bases separating them. The length of the CDR3 is 14 residues. Germline values: CDR1 LNHDA, CDR2 SQIVND (reference sequence). CDR3 DNA: TGTGCCAGTAGTAGAAGTTGGGGCTACAATGAGCAGTTCTTC. This translates into CASSRSWGYNEQFF.

The chain combines TRBV5-8 with TRBJ1-2; a weak D match, TRBD1 (5 bases). The CDR3 consists of 14 residues. V was clipped by 4 bases and J by 5 bases, with 15 bases between them. Germline CDR1 SGHTS, CDR2 YDEGEE. CDR3 protein: CASSPGRLRYGYTF. Here the CDR3 DNA reads TGTGCCAGCAGCCCGGGACGGCTCCGTTATGGCTACACCTTC.

V gene TRBV5-1 combines with J gene TRBJ2-1; TRBD1 aligns across 12 bases. Germline V gives CDR1 SGHRS, CDR2 YFSETQ. Losses at the gene ends were 3 bases for V and 7 bases for J; bases not matched to a gene: 11. The CDR3 is made up of 17 amino acids. This CDR3 reads CASSSGTGGVNYNEQFF. CDR3 sequence (DNA): TGCGCCAGCAGCTCGGGGACAGGGGGCGTTAATTATAATGAGCAGTTCTTC.

The chain is built from TRBV28 and TRBJ2-7, with TRBD2 identical over 10 bases. There are 16 residues in the CDR3. V shed 6 bases, J shed 4 bases, and the junction held 12 bases outside the gene matches. The V gene's germline CDR1 is MDHEN and CDR2 SYDVKM. Written as DNA, the CDR3 is TGTGCCAGCAGCCCAAGGACTAGCGGAATTTTTTACGAGCAGTACTTC. Translated: CASSPRTSGIFYEQYF.

This chain connects TRBV6-6 to TRBJ2-7; TRBD1 is a possible D gene (6 bases). This CDR3 has 13 amino acids. Germline V lookup: CDR1 MNHNY, CDR2 SVGAGI (reference sequence). Deletions cut 2 bases from V and 4 bases from J, with 9 bases between. In DNA form, the CDR3 reads TGTGCCAGCAGTTACCTACAGGGTTACGAGCAGTACTTC. It encodes CASSYLQGYEQYF.

The gene calls are TRBV6-6 and TRBJ2-3, with D unclear. Germline CDR1 reads MNHNY; CDR2 reads SVGAGI (reference sequence). Trimming pared 10 bases from V and 4 bases from J, leaving 9 bases between. CDR3 length: 11 residues. CDR3 protein: CAIQSPDTQYF. The CDR3 bases are TGTGCCATCCAGAGTCCAGATACGCAGTATTTT.

The V gene is TRBV7-9, the J gene TRBJ2-7, with D tentatively TRBD1 or TRBD2 (5 bases each). Trimming removed 5 bases at V and 2 bases at J, with 13 bases between. The CDR3 has 14 amino acids. Germline values: CDR1 SEHNR, CDR2 FQNEAQ (reference sequence). CDR3 nucleotide sequence: TGTGCCAGCAGCCCCCCCGGGACCCCCTACGAGCAGTACTTC. This translates into CASSPPGTPYEQYF.

The V call is TRBV5-1, the J call TRBJ2-7; D may be TRBD1 (5 bases). Germline lookup yields CDR1 SGHRS and CDR2 YFSETQ. Trimming shortened V by 2 bases and J by 3 bases, and 24 bases separated the two germline ends. The length of the CDR3 is 18 residues. The CDR3 sequence is CASSFQIDDTGLGYEQYF. The CDR3 nucleotides are TGCGCCAGCAGCTTCCAGATAGACGATACAGGTCTGGGCTACGAGCAGTACTTC. Based on the CDR3 plus reference TRBV5-1 and TRBJ2-7, the full variable domain is KAGVTQTPRYLIKTRGQQVTLSCSPISGHRSVSWYQQTPGQGLQFLFEYFSETQRNKGNFPGRFSGRQFSNSRSEMNVSTLELGDSALYLCASSFQIDDTGLGYEQYFGPGTRLTVT.

The sample holds one count of this clone. V usage is TRBV6-5 and J usage is TRBJ2-1, with D hard to call. Between the trimmed V and J ends, which lost 0 bases and 0 bases, there was a span of 9 bases. This CDR3 is built from 16 residues. Germline CDR1 and CDR2: MNHEY and SVGAGI. CDR3 sequence (DNA): TGTGCCAGCAGTTACTCCTCCGATTACTCCTACAATGAGCAGTTCTTC. Its protein is CASSYSSDYSYNEQFF.

The J gene is TRBJ2-7, the V gene TRBV4-3, with D uncertain. Germline CDR1 reads LGHNA; CDR2 reads YSLEER. The ends were cut back, 1 base at V and 6 bases at J, with 13 bases in the middle. This CDR3 region has 14 residues. The CDR3 loop is CASSQGLGVGEQYF. CDR3 sequence (DNA): TGCGCCAGCAGCCAAGGGCTTGGGGTGGGCGAGCAGTACTTC.